This TCR beta chain comes out of a study of control samples from healthy donors and cancer patients. Profiling relied on immunoSEQ multiplex PCR, and the TCRdb table lists in-frame clones only, not all of them. The profile shows fewer than 300,000 clones, roughly 80% of them singletons. Trimming cost V 5 bases and J 1 base, with 15 bases left between them. Looked up from germline, CDR1 is SGDLS and CDR2 is YYNGEE. This CDR3 comprises 15 residues. The sample consisted of PBMCs. The chain has TRBV9 and TRBJ2-5; D assignment may be TRBD1 or TRBD2 (5 bases each). The TCR sequence derives from an older woman with lung cancer. The DNA of the CDR3 is TGTGCCAGCAGTCGGGACGTCGGACCCCAAGAGACCCAGTACTTC. It yields the protein CASSRDVGPQETQYF.